This TCR beta chain is drawn from a study of persistence of HIV-infected CD4 T cells. Study information: Up to about 180 mL blood was drawn at multiple time points; a couple of donors had single-time leukapheresis. Anti-CD3/anti-CD28 stimulation activated a higher proportion of cells than antigen stimulation, with lower memory fraction. Study-level findings and limits: TCRbeta richness was lower in CMV- and Gag-responding cells than in anti-CD3/anti-CD28-responding cells.

This was the immunoSEQ version 4 assay in survey mode. Genomic DNA was diluted to around 10 ng/uL, up to roughly 1 ug per sample. Generated by immunoSEQ multiplex PCR, the TCRdb table keeps only in-frame clones and is missing some. The table has about 43,000 clones, 70% to 90% seen once; the top ten hold over 1%. Cells were stimulated nonspecifically with anti-CD3/anti-CD28 magnetic beads. Responding CD4+ T cells were sorted by upregulation of both CD40 ligand and CD69. This CDR3 spans 14 amino acids. Germline CDR1 MNHEY, CDR2 SVGAGI. The V end was cut by 6 bases, the J end by 3 bases, with 12 bases between. Comments on this clone: Its antigen remains unknown.

Sequenced material: CD4+ T cells sorted from PBMCs after 18-hour stimulation, taken from a patient who received antiretroviral therapy. This TCR was recovered from an adult man with HIV who was CMV-seropositive. V usage is TRBV6-5 and J usage is TRBJ1-3; weak D call: TRBD1 (5 bases). Here the CDR3 reads CASRQGRGGNTIYF. The CDR3 nucleotides read TGTGCCAGCAGACAAGGGAGGGGTGGAAACACCATATATTTT.